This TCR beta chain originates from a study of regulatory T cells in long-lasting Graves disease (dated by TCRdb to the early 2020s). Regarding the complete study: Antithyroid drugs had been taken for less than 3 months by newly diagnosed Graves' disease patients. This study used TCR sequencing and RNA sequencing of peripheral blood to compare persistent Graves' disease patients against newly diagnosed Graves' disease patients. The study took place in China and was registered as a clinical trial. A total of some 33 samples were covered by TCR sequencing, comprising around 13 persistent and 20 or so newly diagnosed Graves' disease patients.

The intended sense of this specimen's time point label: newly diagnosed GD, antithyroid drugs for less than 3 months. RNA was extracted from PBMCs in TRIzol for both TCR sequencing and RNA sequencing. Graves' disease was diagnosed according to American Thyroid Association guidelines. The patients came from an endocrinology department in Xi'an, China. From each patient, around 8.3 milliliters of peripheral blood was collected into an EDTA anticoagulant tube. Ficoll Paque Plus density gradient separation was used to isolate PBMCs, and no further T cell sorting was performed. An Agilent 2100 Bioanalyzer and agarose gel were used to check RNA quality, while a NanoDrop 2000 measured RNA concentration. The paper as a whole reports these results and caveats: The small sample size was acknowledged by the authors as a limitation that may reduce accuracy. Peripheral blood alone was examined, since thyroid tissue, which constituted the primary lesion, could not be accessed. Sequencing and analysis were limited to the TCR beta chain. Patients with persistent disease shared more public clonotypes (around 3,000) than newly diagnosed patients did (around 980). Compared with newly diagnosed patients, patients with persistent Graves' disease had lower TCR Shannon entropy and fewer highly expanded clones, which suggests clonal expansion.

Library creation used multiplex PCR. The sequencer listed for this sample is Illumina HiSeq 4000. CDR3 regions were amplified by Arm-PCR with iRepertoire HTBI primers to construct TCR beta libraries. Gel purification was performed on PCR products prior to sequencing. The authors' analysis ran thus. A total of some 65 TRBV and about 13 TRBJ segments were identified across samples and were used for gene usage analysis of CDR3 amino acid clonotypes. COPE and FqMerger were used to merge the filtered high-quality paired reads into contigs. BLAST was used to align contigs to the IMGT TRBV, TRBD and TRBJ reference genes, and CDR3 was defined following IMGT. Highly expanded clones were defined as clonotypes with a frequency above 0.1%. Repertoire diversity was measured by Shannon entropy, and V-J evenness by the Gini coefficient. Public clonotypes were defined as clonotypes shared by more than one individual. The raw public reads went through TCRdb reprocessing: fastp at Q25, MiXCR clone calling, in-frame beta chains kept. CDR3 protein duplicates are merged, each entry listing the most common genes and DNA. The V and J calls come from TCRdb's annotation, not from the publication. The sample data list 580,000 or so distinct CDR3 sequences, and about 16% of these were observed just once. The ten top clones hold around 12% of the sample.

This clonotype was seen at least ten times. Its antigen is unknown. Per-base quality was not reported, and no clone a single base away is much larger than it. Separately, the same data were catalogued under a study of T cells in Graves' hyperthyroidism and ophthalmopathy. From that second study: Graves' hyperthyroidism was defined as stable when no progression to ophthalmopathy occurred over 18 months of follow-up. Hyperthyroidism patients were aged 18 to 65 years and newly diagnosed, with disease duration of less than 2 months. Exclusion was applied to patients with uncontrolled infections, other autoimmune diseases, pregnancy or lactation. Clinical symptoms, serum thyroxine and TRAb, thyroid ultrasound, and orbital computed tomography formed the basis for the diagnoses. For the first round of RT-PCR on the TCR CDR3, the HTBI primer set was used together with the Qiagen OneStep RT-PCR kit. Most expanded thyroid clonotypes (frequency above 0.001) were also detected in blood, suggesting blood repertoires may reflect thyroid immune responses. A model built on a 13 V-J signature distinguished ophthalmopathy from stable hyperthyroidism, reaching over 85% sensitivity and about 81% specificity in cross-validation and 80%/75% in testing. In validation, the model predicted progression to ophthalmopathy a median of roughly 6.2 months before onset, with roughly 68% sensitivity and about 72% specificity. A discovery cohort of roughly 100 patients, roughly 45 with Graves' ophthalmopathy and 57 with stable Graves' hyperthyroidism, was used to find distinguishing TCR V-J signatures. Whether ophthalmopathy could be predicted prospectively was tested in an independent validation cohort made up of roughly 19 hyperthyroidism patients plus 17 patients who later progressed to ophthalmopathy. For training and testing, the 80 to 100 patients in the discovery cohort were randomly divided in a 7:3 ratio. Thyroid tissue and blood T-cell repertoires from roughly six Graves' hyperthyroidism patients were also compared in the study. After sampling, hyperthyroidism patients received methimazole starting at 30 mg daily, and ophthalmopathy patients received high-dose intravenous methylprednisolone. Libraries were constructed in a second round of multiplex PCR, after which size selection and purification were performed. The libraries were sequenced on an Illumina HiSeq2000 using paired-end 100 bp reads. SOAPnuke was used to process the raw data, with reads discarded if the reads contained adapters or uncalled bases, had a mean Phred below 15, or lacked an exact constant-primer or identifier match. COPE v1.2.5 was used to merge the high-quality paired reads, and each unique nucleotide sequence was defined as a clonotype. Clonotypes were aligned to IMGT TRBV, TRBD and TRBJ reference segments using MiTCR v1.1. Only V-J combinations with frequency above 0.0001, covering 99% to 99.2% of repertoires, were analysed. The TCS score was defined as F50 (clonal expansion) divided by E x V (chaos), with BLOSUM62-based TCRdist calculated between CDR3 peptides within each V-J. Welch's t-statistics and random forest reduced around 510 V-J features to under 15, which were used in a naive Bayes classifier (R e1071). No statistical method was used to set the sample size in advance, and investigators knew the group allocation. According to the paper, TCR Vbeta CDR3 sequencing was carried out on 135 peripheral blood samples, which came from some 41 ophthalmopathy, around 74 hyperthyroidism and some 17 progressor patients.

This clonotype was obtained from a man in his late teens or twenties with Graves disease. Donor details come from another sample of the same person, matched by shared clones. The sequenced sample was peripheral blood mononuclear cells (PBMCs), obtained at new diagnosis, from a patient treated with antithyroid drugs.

The CDR3 reads CASSNLANPSGGRDTDTQYF. The DNA sequence follows: TGTGCCAGCAGTAACCTCGCCAATCCATCGGGGGGAAGGGACACAGATACGCAGTATTTT. The V gene is TRBV28 and the J gene is TRBJ2-3, and 7 junctional nucleotides match TRBD2. From the cysteine up to the phenylalanine, the CDR3 has a length of 20 residues. CDR3 DNA only is kept here, 60 bases in frame from base 1. At the junction V is shortened by 5 bases and J by 2 bases; bases outside the gene matches: 22. Based on the germline V gene, the CDR1 and CDR2 sequences are MDHEN and SYDVKM.